The rows below give T cell receptor beta chains drawn from one sample of a study of Graves' ophthalmopathy and Graves' hyperthyroidism. TCRdb re-derived calls from the multiplex PCR reads in MiXCR, one entry per CDR3 protein. Among about 590,000 distinct CDR3 sequences listed, roughly 39% were seen once. Input material: peripheral blood or thyroid tissue (not recorded which). The receptor source for this set is an adult man with Graves' hyperthyroidism. Each CDR3 is given without its conserved first and last residue. A D gene is named only where the DNA matches it firmly.

d_call j_call v_call cdr3_aa
NA TRBJ1-5 TRBV5-5 ASSLALVWGTNQPQH
NA TRBJ2-2 TRBV25-1 ASSPPGFNTGELF
NA TRBJ1-5 TRBV20-1 SARDSGRNQPQH
NA TRBJ1-6 TRBV5-5 ASSIDLRAANSPLH
NA TRBJ1-2 TRBV5-1 ASSLAAGLGYT
NA TRBJ2-5 TRBV5-4 ASSFPGAAQETQY
NA TRBJ2-7 TRBV7-2 ASGRDSPYEQY
TRBD1 TRBJ2-5 TRBV20-1 SALGETGTGYQETQY
NA TRBJ2-5 TRBV3-1 ASSQEGRHEETQY
TRBD1 TRBJ2-7 TRBV2 ASRPGQGTREQY
NA TRBJ1-1 TRBV13 ASSLGWGTAEAF
TRBD2 TRBJ2-3 TRBV7-6 ASSLGGLAGTDTQY
TRBD2 TRBJ2-7 TRBV14 ASSRLLAGGYEQY
NA TRBJ1-2 TRBV4-1 ASGPRQRDYGYT
TRBD1 TRBJ1-1 TRBV29-1 SLGQVNMNTEAF